Described below is a single TCR beta chain sequence and its context. Its antigen is currently not known. No base-level quality is on record; no much larger clone is a single base apart. These data come from a study of T cell responses to AZD1222 COVID-19 vaccine (dated by TCRdb to about 2021). With regard to the full study: AZD1222 recipients given second doses at about 4 weeks or at about 12 weeks were pooled, since spike-specific TCR depth and breadth were not found to differ between the two schedules. A total of around 240 trial participants underwent TCR sequencing, of whom some 210 received two doses of AZD1222 and 26 received two doses of the MenACWY control vaccine. Trial participants were enrolled by age into subgroups of 18-55, 56-69 and 70-plus years, and around 140, 26 and 57 TCR-sequenced participants, respectively, were included in these subgroups. On the study overall, not on this receptor specifically: Participants were mostly white British and included more females than males, and it was suggested by the authors that clonal diversity may have been underestimated. Reportedly, almost half of the unique spike-specific TCRs recognized epitopes lying outside the regions that are mutated in the B.1.351 and B.1.1.7 variants. After two AZD1222 doses, both the breadth and the depth of spike-specific TCRs were significantly higher than at day 0 and than in MenACWY recipients. No day 14 peak-response samples were available, so repertoires were characterized only after the peak T cell response. In the small 56-69-year group, the increase in depth fell short of significance, most likely because of low power. Conclusions about previously exposed vaccinees are limited because only six or seven AZD1222 recipients were SARS-CoV-2 seropositive at baseline. CD4 TCRs associated with the vaccine covered the entire spike protein, and the dominant responses were in regions 160-218 and 743-854.

The time point tag for this specimen amounts to: baseline before first vaccination. The vaccinee samples were drawn from two UK trials, COV001 and COV002, one of which was a single-blind randomized controlled phase 2/3 trial testing AZD1222 (ChAdOx1 nCoV-19) in healthy adults. For TCRbeta chain sequencing, PBMC samples from trial participants were taken at day 0 and at day 28 after the second dose. The CDR3 regions of human TCRbeta chains were analyzed by immunosequencing. Processing in the source paper ran as follows. TCRs in the repertoires were matched against a reference library of SARS-CoV-2-specific TCRs that had been generated with the MIRA antigen-specificity platform. Breadth meant the fraction of unique TCRs that were SARS-CoV-2-associated, whereas depth meant the fraction of total T cells that were SARS-CoV-2-associated. Using the MIRA data, each spike-specific TCR was assigned both to the spike region to which the TCR was reactive and to a CD4 or CD8 class. Log10-transformed breadth and depth values were compared by one-way ANOVA with Sidak's multiple comparisons tests. As stored in TCRdb, this immuneACCESS dataset retains in-frame rearrangements with V and J assigned. A fraction of the clones does not appear; measured against another copy, unresolved V genes explain less than half of the discrepancy, and the remainder lacks a known reason. V, J and clone size reflect that table, while D and trimming were determined from the DNA. The sample data list about 55,000 clones, and roughly 90% of these were observed just once. Of the sample, 1.5% to 2.5% is held by the ten largest clones.

The CDR3 covers 13 residues, taking in both the cysteine and the phenylalanine. Only the CDR3 DNA is retained, 39 bases long and in frame from the first base. Via the germline V gene, CDR1 is SGHTA and CDR2 FQGTGA. Unmatched junction bases come to 3, with V trimmed by 4 bases and J by 10 bases. The source material was peripheral blood, sampled on day 0 of AZD1222 vaccination. Rearrangement joined TRBV7-3 to TRBJ2-1; 11 bases in the middle match TRBD2. This receptor was taken from an adult in good health. The sequence in DNA is TGTGCCAGCAGCTCCCGACTAGCGGGGGAGCAGTTCTTC. The translation is CASSSRLAGEQFF.